This T cell receptor beta chain was documented in a study of blood T cell repertoires in COVID-19. Turning to the study itself: Samples of COVID-19 (acute and convalescent) were obtained from the United States, Italy and Spain.

Patients from Seattle were sampled longitudinally, starting during active infection. Original processing methods: Amplification of reference gene primers provided the estimated nucleated cell counts. The repertoire was sequenced with immunoSEQ multiplex PCR; TCRdb's copy has only in-frame clones and lacks some. The V and J calls and clone size come from that table; D and trimming were worked out from the DNA. Found here are 200,000 to 250,000 clones, 75% to 90% of them singletons; the top ten hold less than 9.5%. Germline CDR1 MNHEY, CDR2 SVGEGT. The CDR3 loop spans 14 amino acids. Trimming cost V 0 bases and J 4 bases; bases outside gene matches: 2.

Sequenced sample: peripheral blood. This sequence originates from a woman older than 75 with COVID-19, enrolled during active disease. The rearrangement joins TRBV6-2 or TRBV6-3 to TRBJ1-1, with 7 positions matching TRBD1. The CDR3 protein is CASSYSPGGTEAFF. The DNA of the CDR3 is TGTGCCAGCAGTTACTCACCAGGGGGCACTGAAGCTTTCTTT.